The rows below give T cell receptor beta chains drawn from one sample of a study of patients and donors after allogeneic stem cell transplantation. TCRdb passed the RT-PCR reads through MiXCR, listing each CDR3 protein once. The sample consists of hundreds of thousands of distinct CDR3 sequences, over 12% of them appearing once. Sequences were obtained from blood, either unsorted or a sorted T cell fraction (not recorded which). These receptor sequences come from a human donor who was either an allogeneic HSCT recipient or a stem cell or donor lymphocyte infusion donor (not recorded which). It is not recorded whose cells these are; they may come from a transplant donor. Both conserved end residues are part of each CDR3. The D gene is left open where the match is weak. Expanded clones get a size class; other rows say once, few or many, or leave the size out.

TRBV13,TRBD1,NA,TRBJ1-2,TGTGCCAGCAGCCCGGGGACAGGGTCGTTAAGCTATGGCTACACCTTC,CASSPGTGSLSYGYTF
TRBV20-1,TRBD2,few,TRBJ2-1,TGCAGTGCTGAAACTAGCGGGAGGGCCAATGAGCAGTTCTTC,CSAETSGRANEQFF
TRBV2,NA,few,TRBJ2-5,TGTGCCAGCAGCTTCAGAAATCTGGAGACCCAGTACTTC,CASSFRNLETQYF
TRBV29-1,TRBD2,few,TRBJ2-3,TGCAGCGTTGATGGTCGGGAGGGTTCTTGGACAGATACGCAGTATTTT,CSVDGREGSWTDTQYF
TRBV6-1,NA,few,TRBJ2-6,TGTGCCAGCAGGAGAAACAGGGCCGGGGCCAACGTCCTGACTTTC,CASRRNRAGANVLTF
TRBV30,NA,few,TRBJ1-6,TGTGCCTGGAGTGGAACCTATAATTCACCCCTCCACTTT,CAWSGTYNSPLHF
TRBV19,NA,NA,TRBJ2-5,TGTGCCAGTACAGCCTCGATACAAGAGACCCAGTACTTC,CASTASIQETQYF
TRBV12-3/TRBV12-4,TRBD1,NA,TRBJ2-7,TGTGCCAGCAGTTGGGACAGGGGGCATCTGGAGCAGTACTTC,CASSWDRGHLEQYF
TRBV6-5,NA,few,TRBJ1-2,TGTGCCAGCAGTTACTCGAGCACCGGCTATACGAGTAACTATGGCTACACCTTC,CASSYSSTGYTSNYGYTF
TRBV5-1,NA,NA,TRBJ2-7,TGCGCCAGCAGCCTCGGGACACCAGGCCCTTACGAGCAGTACTTC,CASSLGTPGPYEQYF
TRBV9,TRBD2,NA,TRBJ2-5,TGTGCCAGCAGCGTAGGTTACGAGCGGGGGCCGGGAGGGAAAGAGACCCAGTACTTC,CASSVGYERGPGGKETQYF